This T cell receptor beta chain is drawn from a study of T cell repertoires in cytomegalovirus infection. Across the whole study: Both a matching HLA type and CMV infection were indicated by public TCR beta signatures.

The CDR3 extends over 14 amino acids. Per the germline V gene, CDR1 is SEHNR and CDR2 is FQNEAQ (reference sequence). The germline V and J ends were trimmed by 6 bases and 2 bases, with 14 bases remaining between them. Study-wide results and limits: Dominating the ex vivo response were TCR beta clonotypes that were CMV-specific and HLA-C-restricted. Carriers of CMV plus the relevant HLA were identified by cumulative public TCR beta family frequency.

This clonotype was detected many times. What it binds is not known. TCRdb analysed the reads with MiXCR anew, one entry per CDR3 protein. This table has approximately 500,000 distinct CDR3 sequences, 16% appearing once. Sequencing input: CD8+ T cells from PBMCs. This receptor was taken from a human donor in good health (CMV status not recorded). Some clones in this sample may be carry-over from other donors' samples. V and J are TRBV7-9 and TRBJ2-7, with D maybe TRBD2 (6 bases). CDR3 loop: CASSAGGETYEQYF. CDR3 bases: TGTGCCAGCAGTGCTGGAGGGGAAACCTACGAGCAGTACTTC.